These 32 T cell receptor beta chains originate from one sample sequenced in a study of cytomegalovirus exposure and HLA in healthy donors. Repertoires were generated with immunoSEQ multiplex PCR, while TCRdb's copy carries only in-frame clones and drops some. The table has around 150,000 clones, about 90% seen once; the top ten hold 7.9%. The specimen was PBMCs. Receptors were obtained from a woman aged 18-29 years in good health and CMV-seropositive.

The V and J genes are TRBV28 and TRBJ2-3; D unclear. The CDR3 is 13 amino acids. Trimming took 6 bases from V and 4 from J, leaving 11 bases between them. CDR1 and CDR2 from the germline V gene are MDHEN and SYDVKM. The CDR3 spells CASSPPPADTQYF. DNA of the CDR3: TGTGCCAGCAGCCCCCCCCCGGCAGATACGCAGTATTTT.

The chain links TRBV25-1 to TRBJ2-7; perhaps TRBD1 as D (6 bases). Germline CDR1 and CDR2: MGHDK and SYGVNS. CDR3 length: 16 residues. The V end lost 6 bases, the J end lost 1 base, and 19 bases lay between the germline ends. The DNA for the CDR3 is TGTGCCAGCAGCGTCAACCGGGACAAGGGGTCCTACGAGCAGTACTTC. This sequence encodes CASSVNRDKGSYEQYF.

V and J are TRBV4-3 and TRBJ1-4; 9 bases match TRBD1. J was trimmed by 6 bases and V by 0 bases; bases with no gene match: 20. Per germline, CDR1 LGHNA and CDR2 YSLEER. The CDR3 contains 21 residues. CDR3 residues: CASSQDRGQGFLGGGYEKLFF. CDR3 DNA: TGCGCCAGCAGCCAAGATAGGGGACAGGGATTTCTGGGGGGGGGATATGAAAAACTGTTTTTT.

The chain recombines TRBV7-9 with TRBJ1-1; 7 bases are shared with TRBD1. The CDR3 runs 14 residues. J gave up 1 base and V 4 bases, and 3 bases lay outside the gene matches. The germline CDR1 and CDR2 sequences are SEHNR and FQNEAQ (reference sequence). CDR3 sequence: CASSWGTANTEAFF. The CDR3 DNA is TGTGCCAGCAGCTGGGGGACAGCGAACACTGAAGCTTTCTTT.

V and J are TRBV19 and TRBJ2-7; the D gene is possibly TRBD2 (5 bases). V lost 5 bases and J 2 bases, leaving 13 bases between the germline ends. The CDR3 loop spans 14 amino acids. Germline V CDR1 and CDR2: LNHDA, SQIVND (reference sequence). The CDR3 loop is CASSLTLDTYEQYF. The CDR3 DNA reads TGTGCCAGTAGTTTAACACTAGACACCTACGAGCAGTACTTC.

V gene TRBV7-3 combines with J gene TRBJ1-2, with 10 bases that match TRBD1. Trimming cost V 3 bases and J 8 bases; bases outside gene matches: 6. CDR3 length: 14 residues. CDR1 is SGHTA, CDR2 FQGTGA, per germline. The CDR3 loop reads CASSFRDRGRGYTF. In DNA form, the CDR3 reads TGTGCCAGCAGCTTCCGGGACAGGGGTCGCGGCTACACCTTC.

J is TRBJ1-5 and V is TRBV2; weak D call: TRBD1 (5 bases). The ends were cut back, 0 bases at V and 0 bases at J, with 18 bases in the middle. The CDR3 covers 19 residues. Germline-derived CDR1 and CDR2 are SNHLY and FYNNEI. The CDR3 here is CASSEALWGREYSNQPQHF. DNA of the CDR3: TGTGCCAGCAGTGAAGCGCTTTGGGGCCGGGAGTATAGCAATCAGCCCCAGCATTTT.

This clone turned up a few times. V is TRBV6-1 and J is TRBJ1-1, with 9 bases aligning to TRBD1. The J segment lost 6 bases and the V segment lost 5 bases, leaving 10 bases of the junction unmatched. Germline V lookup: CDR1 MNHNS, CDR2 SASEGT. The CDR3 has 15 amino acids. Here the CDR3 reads CASSPMTGGWAEAFF. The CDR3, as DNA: TGTGCCAGCAGTCCAATGACAGGGGGATGGGCTGAAGCTTTCTTT.

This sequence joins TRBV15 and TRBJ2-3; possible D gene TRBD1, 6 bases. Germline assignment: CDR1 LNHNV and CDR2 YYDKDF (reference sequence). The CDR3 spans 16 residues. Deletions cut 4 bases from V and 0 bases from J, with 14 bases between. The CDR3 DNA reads TGTGCCACCAGCAAAAACAGGGTGCCTAGCACAGATACGCAGTATTTT. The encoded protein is CATSKNRVPSTDTQYF.

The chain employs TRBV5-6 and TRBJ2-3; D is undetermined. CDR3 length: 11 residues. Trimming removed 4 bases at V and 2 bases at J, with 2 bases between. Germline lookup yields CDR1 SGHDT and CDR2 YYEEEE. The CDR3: CASSHTDTQYF. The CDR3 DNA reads TGTGCCAGCAGCCACACAGATACGCAGTATTTT.

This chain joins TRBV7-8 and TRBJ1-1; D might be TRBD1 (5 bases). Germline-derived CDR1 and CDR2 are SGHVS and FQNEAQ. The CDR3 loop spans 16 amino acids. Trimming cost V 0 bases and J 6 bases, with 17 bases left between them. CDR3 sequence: CASSLAGLGGFAEAFF. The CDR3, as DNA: TGTGCCAGCAGCTTAGCGGGCCTCGGGGGGTTCGCTGAAGCTTTCTTT.

In DNA, the CDR3 is TGTGCCAGCAGCTTAGGATCGGGGCCCCAGCATTTT. Translating gives CASSLGSGPQHF. This chain uses TRBV13 with TRBJ1-5; D ambiguous. The V gene's germline CDR1 is PRHDT and CDR2 FYEKMQ (reference sequence). This CDR3 has 12 amino acids. V lost 0 bases, J lost 9 bases, and 6 bases lay in between.

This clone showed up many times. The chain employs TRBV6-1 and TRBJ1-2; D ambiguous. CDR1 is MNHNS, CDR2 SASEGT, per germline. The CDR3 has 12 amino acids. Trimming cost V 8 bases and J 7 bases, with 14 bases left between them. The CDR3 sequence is CASRKPAGGYTF. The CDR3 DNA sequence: TGTGCCAGCCGAAAACCGGCAGGTGGCTACACCTTC.

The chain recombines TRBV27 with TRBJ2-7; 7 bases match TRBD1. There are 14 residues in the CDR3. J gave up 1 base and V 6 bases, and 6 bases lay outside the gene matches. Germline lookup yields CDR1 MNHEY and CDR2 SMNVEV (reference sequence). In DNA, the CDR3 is TGTGCCAGCAGAGGACAGGCCACTTCCTACGAGCAGTACTTC. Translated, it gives CASRGQATSYEQYF.

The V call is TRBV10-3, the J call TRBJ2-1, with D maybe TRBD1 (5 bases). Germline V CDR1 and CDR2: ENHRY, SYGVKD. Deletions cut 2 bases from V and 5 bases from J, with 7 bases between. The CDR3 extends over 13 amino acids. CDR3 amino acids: CAISEARDNEQFF. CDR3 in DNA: TGTGCCATCAGTGAGGCCAGGGACAATGAGCAGTTCTTC.

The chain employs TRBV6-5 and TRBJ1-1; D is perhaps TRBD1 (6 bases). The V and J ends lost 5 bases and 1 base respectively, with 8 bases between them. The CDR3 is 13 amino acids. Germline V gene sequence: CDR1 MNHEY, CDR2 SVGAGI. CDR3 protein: CASSKQGNTEAFF. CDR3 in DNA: TGTGCCAGCAGTAAACAGGGGAACACTGAAGCTTTCTTT.

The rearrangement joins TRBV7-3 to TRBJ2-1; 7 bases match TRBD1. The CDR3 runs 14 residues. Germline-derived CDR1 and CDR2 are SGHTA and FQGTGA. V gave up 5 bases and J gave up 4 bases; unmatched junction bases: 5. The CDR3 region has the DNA TGTGCCAGCAGCCAACCGACAGGGTACAATGAGCAGTTCTTC. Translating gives CASSQPTGYNEQFF.

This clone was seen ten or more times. The CDR3 protein is CASSLEGQGARNEQFF. The DNA for the CDR3 is TGTGCCAGCAGCTTGGAAGGGCAGGGGGCGCGAAATGAGCAGTTCTTC. The genes are TRBV5-4 and TRBJ2-1; 8 bases line up with TRBD1. The CDR3 spans 16 residues. Unmatched junction bases numbered 9, after V lost 0 bases and J lost 7 bases. Germline loops: CDR1 SGHNT, CDR2 YYREEE (reference sequence). Full variable domain (rest looked up from reference TRBV5-4 and TRBJ2-1): ETGVTQSPTHLIKTRGQQVTLRCSSQSGHNTVSWYQQALGQGPQFIFQYYREEENGRGNFPPRFSGLQFPNYSSELNVNALELDDSALYLCASSLEGQGARNEQFFGPGTRLTVL.

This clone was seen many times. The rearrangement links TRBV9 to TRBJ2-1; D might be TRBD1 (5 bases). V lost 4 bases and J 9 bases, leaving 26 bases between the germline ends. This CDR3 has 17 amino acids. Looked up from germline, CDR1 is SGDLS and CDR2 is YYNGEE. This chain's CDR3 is CASSPSPKGPVNGEQFF. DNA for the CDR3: TGTGCCAGCAGCCCGAGTCCTAAGGGGCCTGTTAACGGTGAGCAGTTCTTC.

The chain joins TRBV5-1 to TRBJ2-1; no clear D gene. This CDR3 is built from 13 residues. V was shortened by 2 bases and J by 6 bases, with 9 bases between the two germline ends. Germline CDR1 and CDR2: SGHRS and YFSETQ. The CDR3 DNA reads TGCGCCAGCAGCTTTCTAGTGAGCAATGAGCAGTTCTTC. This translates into CASSFLVSNEQFF.

The CDR3 is CASKFSLRETQYF. For the CDR3, the DNA is TGTGCCAGCAAGTTCAGTTTACGAGAGACCCAGTACTTC. The chain is built from TRBV7-6 and TRBJ2-5, with no clear D. V was trimmed by 7 bases and J by 4 bases, leaving 13 bases between them. This CDR3 has 13 residues. In germline, CDR1 is SGHVS, CDR2 FNYEAQ.

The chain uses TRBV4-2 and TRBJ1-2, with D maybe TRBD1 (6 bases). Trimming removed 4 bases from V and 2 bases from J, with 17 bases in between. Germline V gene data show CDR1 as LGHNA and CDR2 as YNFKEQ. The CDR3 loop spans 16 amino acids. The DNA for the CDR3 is TGTGCCAGCAGCCCATCAGGGGTAGAGGACAACTATGGCTACACCTTC. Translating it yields CASSPSGVEDNYGYTF.

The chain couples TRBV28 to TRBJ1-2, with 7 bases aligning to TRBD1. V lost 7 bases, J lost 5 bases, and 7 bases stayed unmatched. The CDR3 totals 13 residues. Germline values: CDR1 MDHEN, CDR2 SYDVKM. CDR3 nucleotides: TGTGCCAGCACCCCGGGACAGCCTTATGGCTACACCTTC. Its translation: CASTPGQPYGYTF.

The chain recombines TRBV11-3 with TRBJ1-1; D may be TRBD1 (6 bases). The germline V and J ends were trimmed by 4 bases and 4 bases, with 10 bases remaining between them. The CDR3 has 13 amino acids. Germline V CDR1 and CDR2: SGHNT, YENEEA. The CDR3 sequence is CASSSGVGTEAFF. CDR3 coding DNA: TGTGCCAGCAGCTCAGGGGTTGGCACTGAAGCTTTCTTT.

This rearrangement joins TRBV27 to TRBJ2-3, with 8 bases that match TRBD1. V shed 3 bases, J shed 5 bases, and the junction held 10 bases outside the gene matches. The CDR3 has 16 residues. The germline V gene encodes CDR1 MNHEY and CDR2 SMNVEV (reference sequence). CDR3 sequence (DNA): TGTGCCAGCAGTTTGAGAGACAGGGGAGGAGGAGATACGCAGTATTTT. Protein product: CASSLRDRGGGDTQYF.

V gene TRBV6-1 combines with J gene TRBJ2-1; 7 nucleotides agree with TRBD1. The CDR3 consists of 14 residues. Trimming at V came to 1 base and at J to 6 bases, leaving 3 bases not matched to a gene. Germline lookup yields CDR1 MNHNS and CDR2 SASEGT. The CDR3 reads CASSEGNRGNEQFF. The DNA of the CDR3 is TGTGCCAGCAGTGAAGGTAACAGGGGCAATGAGCAGTTCTTC.

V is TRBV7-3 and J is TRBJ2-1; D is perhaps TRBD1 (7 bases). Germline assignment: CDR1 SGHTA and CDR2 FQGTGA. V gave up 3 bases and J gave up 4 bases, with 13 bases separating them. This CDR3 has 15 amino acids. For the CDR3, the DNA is TGTGCCAGCAGCTTTCCCAGGGGGGTTTACAATGAGCAGTTCTTC. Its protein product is CASSFPRGVYNEQFF.

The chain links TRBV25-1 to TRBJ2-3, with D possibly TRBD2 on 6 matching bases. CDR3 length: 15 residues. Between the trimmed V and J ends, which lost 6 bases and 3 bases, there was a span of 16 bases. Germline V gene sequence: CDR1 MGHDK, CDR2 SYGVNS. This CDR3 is CASSNRLVGTDTQYF. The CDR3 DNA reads TGTGCCAGCAGCAACAGACTAGTAGGTACAGATACGCAGTATTTT.

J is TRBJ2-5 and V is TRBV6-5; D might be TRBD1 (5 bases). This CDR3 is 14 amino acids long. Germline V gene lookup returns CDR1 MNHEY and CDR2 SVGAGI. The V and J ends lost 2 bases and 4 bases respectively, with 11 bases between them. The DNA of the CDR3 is TGTGCCAGCAGTTACGGGGCATTCGGAGAGACCCAGTACTTC. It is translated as CASSYGAFGETQYF.

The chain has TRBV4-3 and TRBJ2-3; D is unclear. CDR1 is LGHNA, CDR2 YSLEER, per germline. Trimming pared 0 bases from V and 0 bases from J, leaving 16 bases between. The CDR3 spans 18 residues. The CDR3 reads CASSQDPARETSTDTQYF. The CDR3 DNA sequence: TGCGCCAGCAGCCAAGATCCCGCGCGAGAGACTAGCACAGATACGCAGTATTTT.

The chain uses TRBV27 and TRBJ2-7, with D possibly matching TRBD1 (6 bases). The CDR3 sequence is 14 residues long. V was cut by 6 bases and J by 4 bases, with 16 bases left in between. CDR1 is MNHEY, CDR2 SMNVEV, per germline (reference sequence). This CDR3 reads CASSPKDRPYEQYF. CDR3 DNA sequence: TGTGCCAGCAGCCCAAAGGACAGACCTTACGAGCAGTACTTC.

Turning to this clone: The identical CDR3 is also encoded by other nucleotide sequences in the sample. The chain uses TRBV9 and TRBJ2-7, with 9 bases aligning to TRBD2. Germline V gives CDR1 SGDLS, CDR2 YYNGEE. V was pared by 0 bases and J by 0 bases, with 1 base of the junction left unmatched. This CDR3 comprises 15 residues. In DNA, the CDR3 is TGTGCCAGCAGCGTAGGCGGGGGGGGCTCCTACGAGCAGTACTTC. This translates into CASSVGGGGSYEQYF. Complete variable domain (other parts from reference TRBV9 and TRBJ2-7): DSGVTQTPKHLITATGQRVTLRCSPRSGDLSVYWYQQSLDQGLQFLIQYYNGEERAKGNILERFSAQQFPDLHSELNLSSLELGDSALYFCASSVGGGGSYEQYFGPGTRLTVT.